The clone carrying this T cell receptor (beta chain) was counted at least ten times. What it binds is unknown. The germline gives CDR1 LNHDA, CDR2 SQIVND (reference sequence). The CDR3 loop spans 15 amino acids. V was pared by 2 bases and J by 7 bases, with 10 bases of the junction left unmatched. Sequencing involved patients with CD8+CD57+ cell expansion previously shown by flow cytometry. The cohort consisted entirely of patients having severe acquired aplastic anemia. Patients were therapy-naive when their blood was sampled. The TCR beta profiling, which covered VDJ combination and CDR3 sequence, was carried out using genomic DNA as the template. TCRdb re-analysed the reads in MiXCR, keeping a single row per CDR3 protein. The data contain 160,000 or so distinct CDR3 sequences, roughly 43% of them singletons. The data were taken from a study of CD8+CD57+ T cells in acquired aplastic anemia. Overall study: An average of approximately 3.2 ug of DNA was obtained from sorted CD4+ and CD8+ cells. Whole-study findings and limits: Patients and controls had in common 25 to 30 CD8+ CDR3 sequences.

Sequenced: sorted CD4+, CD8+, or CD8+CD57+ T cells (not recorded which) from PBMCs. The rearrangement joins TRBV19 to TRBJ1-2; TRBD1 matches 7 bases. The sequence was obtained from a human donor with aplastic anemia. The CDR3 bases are TGTGCCAGTAGTATATACCAGGGGGGGGCGGGTGGCTACACCTTC. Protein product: CASSIYQGGAGGYTF.